This TCR beta chain is drawn from a study of CD8 T cells in ankylosing spondylitis. The germline V gene encodes CDR1 GTSNPN and CDR2 SVGIG (reference sequence). This CDR3 is built from 15 residues. Comment on this clonotype: A much bigger clone sits one base away, suggesting this may be a read error.

TCRdb independently ran MiXCR on the 5' RACE reads; one entry per CDR3 protein. This table holds about 130,000 distinct CDR3 sequences, around 6.6% found once. The V and J genes are TRBV30 and TRBJ2-1; 9 nucleotides match TRBD1. The receptor's source is a female donor with ankylosing spondylitis or in good health (not recorded which). Sequenced material: blood, either unsorted or a sorted T cell fraction (not recorded which). In DNA, the CDR3 is TGTGCCTGGGGAAACCGGGACAGGGTTGGAAATGTGCAGTTCTTC. This codes for CAWGNRDRVGNVQFF.